Listed below are T cell receptor beta chains from one sample, sequenced in a study of cytomegalovirus exposure and HLA in healthy donors. Assay used: immunoSEQ multiplex PCR; TCRdb lists only in-frame clones, some missing. This sample has approximately 160,000 clones; 81% occur once, and the top ten carry approximately 2%. The sample comprised PBMCs. The receptors were gathered from a woman aged 18-29 years in good health and CMV-seronegative. CDR3s include the opening cysteine and the closing phenylalanine or tryptophan. D genes are given only for firm matches. Only some rows state a clone size, as once, few, many or a class for expanded clones.

j_call d_call clone_size v_call cdr3_nt cdr3_aa
TRBJ1-2 . . TRBV6-1 TGTGCCAGCAGTGACACCCCGGGACACGGAAACTATGGCTACACCTTC CASSDTPGHGNYGYTF
TRBJ1-4 TRBD1 . TRBV6-6 TGTGCCAGCAGAAGGACAGGGCCAGCAACTAATGAAAAACTGTTTTTT CASRRTGPATNEKLFF
TRBJ1-2 . . TRBV5-1 TGCGCCAGCAGCTTGGCCGGTTCCTACTATGGCTACACCTTC CASSLAGSYYGYTF
TRBJ1-1 TRBD1 . TRBV2 TGTGCCAGCCTCAACAGGGGAAGGACTGAAGCTTTCTTT CASLNRGRTEAFF
TRBJ1-3 . . TRBV5-5 TGTGCCAGCAGCTTGGGAACCGGGAACACCATATATTTT CASSLGTGNTIYF
TRBJ1-5 . . TRBV11-2 TGTGCCAGCAGCTTAGATCAACAGACCCAGCATTTT CASSLDQQTQHF
TRBJ2-3 . . TRBV27 TGTGCCAGCAGTTTAAAGGACATTACAGATACGCAGTATTTT CASSLKDITDTQYF
TRBJ2-1 TRBD1 once TRBV18 TGTGCCAGCTCACCATCCTTTGGACAGGGCGGCTCCTACAATGAGCAGTTCTTC CASSPSFGQGGSYNEQFF
TRBJ1-6 TRBD1 . TRBV15 TGTGCCACCAGCAGAGAACAGGGGGTGAATTCACCCCTCCACTTT CATSREQGVNSPLHF
TRBJ2-2 TRBD2 . TRBV28 TGTGCCAGCAGTTGGCGTTTGGCTAGCGGGAAACCTAGCGGAACCGGGGAGCTGTTTTTT CASSWRLASGKPSGTGELFF
TRBJ1-2 TRBD1 . TRBV27 TGTGCCAGCAGTACGCGGACAGGGACCCTCTATGGCTACACCTTC CASSTRTGTLYGYTF
TRBJ1-6 . . TRBV30 TGTGCCTGGAGTGTGACGGGGGGGGATTCACCCCTCCACTTT CAWSVTGGDSPLHF
TRBJ2-1 TRBD2 once TRBV25-1 TGTGCCAGCAGTCCCTCTAGCGGGAGCACTGAGCAGTTCTTC CASSPSSGSTEQFF
TRBJ2-2 . . TRBV15 TGTGCCACCAGTTACATTAGGGAGACCGGGGAGCTGTTTTTT CATSYIRETGELFF
TRBJ2-1 TRBD1 . TRBV7-3 TGTGCCAGCAGCTTAATCGGGACAGGGTCCAATGAGCAGTTCTTC CASSLIGTGSNEQFF
TRBJ1-6 . . TRBV5-4 TGTGCCAGCAGCATGGGCCAGGGGTTCTCTTCACCCCTCCACTTT CASSMGQGFSSPLHF
TRBJ2-5 . . TRBV2 TGTGCCAGCGGTCGGGAGACCCAGTACTTC CASGRETQYF
TRBJ1-6 . few TRBV7-2 TGTGCCAGCAGCTTAGAAGCTTCACCCCTCCACTTT CASSLEASPLHF
TRBJ2-7 . . TRBV5-1 TGCGCCAGCAGCTTGTCCCGGGACGAGCAGTACTTC CASSLSRDEQYF
TRBJ2-5 TRBD1 . TRBV6-1 TGTGCCAGCAGACTTCAGGGGGCTGGCGAGACCCAGTACTTC CASRLQGAGETQYF
TRBJ2-7 . few TRBV15 TGTGCCACCAGCAGAGATTCTGGCAGGCTACCCTACGAGCAGTACTTC CATSRDSGRLPYEQYF
TRBJ2-1 . few TRBV6-5 TGTGCCAGCATCGGGGGAAACTACAATGAGCAGTTCTTC CASIGGNYNEQFF
TRBJ1-1 . . TRBV5-4 TGTGCCAGCAGCTTGTTGGCGGATGAGGCTTTCTTT CASSLLADEAFF
TRBJ1-1 . . TRBV28 TGTGCCAGCAGTTTAGGGCAGGGACTCGCTGAAGCTTTCTTT CASSLGQGLAEAFF
TRBJ2-7 . . TRBV27 TGTGCCAGTCAGAGAGGTCCCACCTACGAGCAGTACTTC CASQRGPTYEQYF
TRBJ2-3 . . TRBV4-2 TGTGCCAGCAGCCAAGATTTGCGGAACACAGATACGCAGTATTTT CASSQDLRNTDTQYF
TRBJ2-7 TRBD1 . TRBV2 TGTGCCAGCAGTTGGAGAGGACAGGGATCCTACGAGCAGTACTTC CASSWRGQGSYEQYF
TRBJ2-7 . once TRBV10-3 TGTGCCATCAGCGGTCAAAATGGACAGCAAAAATACGAGCAGTACTTC CAISGQNGQQKYEQYF
TRBJ2-1 TRBD1 . TRBV23-1 TGCGCCAGCAGTCATCGGAGGGGACAGGGGTCCTACAATGAGCAGTTCTTC CASSHRRGQGSYNEQFF
TRBJ1-3 . . TRBV7-9 TGTGCCAGTATGAGAAGGACTGCCTCGAAGGGAACTGGAAACACCATATATTTT CASMRRTASKGTGNTIYF
TRBJ2-2 . . TRBV9 TGTGCCAGCAGCCCAGTCTCGAACACCGGGGAGCTGTTTTTT CASSPVSNTGELFF
TRBJ2-5 . few TRBV2 TGTGCCAGCAGTCTAGGCCAGACCCAGTACTTC CASSLGQTQYF
TRBJ2-1 TRBD2 . TRBV5-4 TGTGCCAGCAACACCTTAGCGGGAGGGAGCTACAATGAGCAGTTCTTC CASNTLAGGSYNEQFF
TRBJ2-5 TRBD1 few TRBV2 TGTGCCAGCAGTAGGGACAGACAAGAGACCCAGTACTTC CASSRDRQETQYF
TRBJ2-3 . . TRBV19 TGTGCCAGTAGTATAGATCCGGGCAGGGGCGGAGATACGCAGTATTTT CASSIDPGRGGDTQYF
TRBJ2-2 . . TRBV7-3 TGTGCCAGCAGCTCCTCCCGGGACTTAACCGGGGAGCTGTTTTTT CASSSSRDLTGELFF
TRBJ1-2 TRBD1 . TRBV2 TGTGCCACCCAAGAACAGGGGTACTCTGGCTACACCTTC CATQEQGYSGYTF
TRBJ1-4 TRBD1 . TRBV30 TGTGCCTGGAGTAGGGACAGGATCCCAACTAATGAAAAACTGTTTTTT CAWSRDRIPTNEKLFF
TRBJ2-4 . . TRBV7-9 TGTGCCAGCAGCGGCCCAAAAAACATTCAGTACTTC CASSGPKNIQYF
TRBJ2-1 TRBD1 . TRBV5-4 TGTGCCAGCAGACGAACCGGGACAGGGGGTTACAATGAGCAGTTCTTC CASRRTGTGGYNEQFF
TRBJ2-5 . . TRBV6-5 TGTGCCAGCAGTTACGCCAGGGGCCAAGAGACCCAGTACTTC CASSYARGQETQYF
TRBJ2-6 . . TRBV6-1 TGTGCCAGCAGTGACCTCTCTGGGGCCAACGTCCTGACTTTC CASSDLSGANVLTF
TRBJ2-1 . . TRBV5-1 TGCGCCAGCAGCTTGGCCGAGGGAACCGAGCAGTTCTTC CASSLAEGTEQFF
TRBJ2-5 TRBD1 once TRBV28 TGTGCCAGCAGTGCGTACAGGGGGAGTATTGAAGAGACCCAGTACTTC CASSAYRGSIEETQYF
TRBJ1-3 TRBD1 . TRBV5-1 TGCGCCAGCAGCCCTAGACAGGGGGTACGAAACACCATATATTTT CASSPRQGVRNTIYF
TRBJ2-7 . . TRBV7-9 TGTGCCAGCAGCCCCGCGGAGAGGGTGCAGTACTTC CASSPAERVQYF
TRBJ2-2 TRBD1 . TRBV7-6 TGTGCCAGCAGCCAAGGGACAGGGAGACTGTTTTTT CASSQGTGRLFF
TRBJ1-6 TRBD1 . TRBV7-9 TGTGCCAGCCGCGGGACAGGGTTGTCACCCCTCCACTTT CASRGTGLSPLHF
TRBJ1-1 TRBD1 . TRBV5-1 TGCGCCAGCAGCTTGGTGACAGGGGTCCCGAACACTGAAGCTTTCTTT CASSLVTGVPNTEAFF
TRBJ2-1 TRBD1 . TRBV11-2 TGTGCCAGCAGCTTTACCGGACAGGGTAGGGATGAGCAGTTCTTC CASSFTGQGRDEQFF
TRBJ2-7 TRBD1 . TRBV28 TGTGCCAGCCTCCCCGGGACAGGCCACTACGAGCAGTACTTC CASLPGTGHYEQYF
TRBJ2-7 . . TRBV4-1 TGCGCCAGCAGCCAAGTGCAAGGGGTAACCTACGAGCAGTACTTC CASSQVQGVTYEQYF